The present T cell receptor beta chain was sequenced within a study of beta chain features in type 1 diabetes. cDNA synthesis used the whole RNA isolate, giving expressed TCRB sequences. The data were produced by immunoSEQ multiplex PCR, yet TCRdb's version contains in-frame clones alone and is incomplete. This table holds hundreds of thousands of clones, approximately 28% found once. The sequenced sample consisted of naive CD4+ T cells from blood. This clonotype was sampled from a man younger than 35 in good health.

The CDR3 DNA reads as TGTGCCAGCAGCGCCCAGGACAGGGGAGGCGAGCAGTACTTC. This encodes CASSAQDRGGEQYF. The chain employs TRBV9 and TRBJ2-7, with 9 nucleotides matching TRBD1. The V gene end was trimmed by 3 bases and the J gene end by 6 bases; junction bases not matched to a gene: 7. Germline lookup yields CDR1 SGDLS and CDR2 YYNGEE. The CDR3 length is 14 residues.